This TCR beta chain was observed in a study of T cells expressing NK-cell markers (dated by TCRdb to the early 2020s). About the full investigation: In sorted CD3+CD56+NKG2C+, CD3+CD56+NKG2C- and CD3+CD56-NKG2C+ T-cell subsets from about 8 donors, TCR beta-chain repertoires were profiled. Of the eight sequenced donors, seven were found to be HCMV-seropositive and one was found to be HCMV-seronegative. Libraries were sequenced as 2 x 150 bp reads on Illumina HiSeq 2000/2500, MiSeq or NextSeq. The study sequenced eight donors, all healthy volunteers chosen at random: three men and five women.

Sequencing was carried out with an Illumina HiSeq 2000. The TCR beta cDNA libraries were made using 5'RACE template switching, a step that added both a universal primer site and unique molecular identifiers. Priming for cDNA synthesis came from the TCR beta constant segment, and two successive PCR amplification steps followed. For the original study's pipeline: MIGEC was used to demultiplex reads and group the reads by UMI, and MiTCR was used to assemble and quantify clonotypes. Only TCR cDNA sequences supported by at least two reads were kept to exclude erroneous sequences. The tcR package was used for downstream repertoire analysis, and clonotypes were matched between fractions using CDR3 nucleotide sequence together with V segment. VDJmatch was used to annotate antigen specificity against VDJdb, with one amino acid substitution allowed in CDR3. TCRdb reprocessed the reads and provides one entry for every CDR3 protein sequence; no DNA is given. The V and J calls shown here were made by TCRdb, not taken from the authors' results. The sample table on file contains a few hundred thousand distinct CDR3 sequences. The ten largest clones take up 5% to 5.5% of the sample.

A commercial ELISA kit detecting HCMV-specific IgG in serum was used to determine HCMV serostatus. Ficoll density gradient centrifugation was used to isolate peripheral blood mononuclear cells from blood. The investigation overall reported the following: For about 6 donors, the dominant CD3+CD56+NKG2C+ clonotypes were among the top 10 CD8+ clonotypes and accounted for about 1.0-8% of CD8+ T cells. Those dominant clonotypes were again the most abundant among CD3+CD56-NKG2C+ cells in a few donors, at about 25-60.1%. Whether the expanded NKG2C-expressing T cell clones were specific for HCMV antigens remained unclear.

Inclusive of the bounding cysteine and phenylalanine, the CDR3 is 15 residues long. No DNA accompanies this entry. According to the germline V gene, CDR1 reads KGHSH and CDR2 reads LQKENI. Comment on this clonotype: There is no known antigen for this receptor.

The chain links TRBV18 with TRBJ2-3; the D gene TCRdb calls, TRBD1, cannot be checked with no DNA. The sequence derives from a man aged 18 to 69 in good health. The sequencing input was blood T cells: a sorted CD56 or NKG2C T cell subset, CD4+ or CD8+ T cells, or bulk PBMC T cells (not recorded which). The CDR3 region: CASSPPGTSTDTQYF.